These T cell receptor beta chains were read from a single sample in a study of shared clonotypes between healthy human individuals. The protocol was immunoSEQ multiplex PCR, while the TCRdb copy is restricted to in-frame clones and leaves out a portion. Seen here are more than 400,000 clones, approximately 84% observed once, and the top ten hold roughly 13%. Sequenced material: PBMCs. Receptor source: a woman aged 40 to 50 in good health. Some clones in this sample may be carry-over from other donors' samples. The conserved cysteine and the conserved F or W are not part of the CDR3 here. A D gene is named only where the DNA matches it firmly.

cdr3_aa: ASSQEQGAAGSGTGELF; d_call: TRBD1; j_call: TRBJ2-2; v_call: TRBV4-2
cdr3_aa: ASSLAGRGTEAF; d_call: -; j_call: TRBJ1-1; v_call: TRBV28
cdr3_aa: ASTDPYRANYGYT; d_call: -; j_call: TRBJ1-2; v_call: TRBV19
cdr3_aa: ASSEGETQY; d_call: -; j_call: TRBJ2-5; v_call: TRBV10-1
cdr3_aa: AISEGEYGYT; d_call: -; j_call: TRBJ1-2; v_call: TRBV10-3
cdr3_aa: ASSMLAGAGGELF; d_call: TRBD2; j_call: TRBJ2-2; v_call: TRBV19
cdr3_aa: ASSSWDRGELSGNTIY; d_call: TRBD1; j_call: TRBJ1-3; v_call: TRBV28
cdr3_aa: ASSESDYLGGYT; d_call: -; j_call: TRBJ1-2; v_call: TRBV2
cdr3_aa: ASSQTDGLVEKLF; d_call: -; j_call: TRBJ1-4; v_call: TRBV5-1
cdr3_aa: ASSFPLSGSFYNEQF; d_call: TRBD2; j_call: TRBJ2-1; v_call: TRBV5-6
cdr3_aa: ASSANRGQDYGYT; d_call: TRBD1; j_call: TRBJ1-2; v_call: TRBV19